This T cell receptor beta chain emerged from a study of OX40 agonist ivuxolimab in advanced cancers. Measured with immunoSEQ multiplex PCR; TCRdb has only the in-frame clones, and not every one. The repertoire consists of some 97,000 clones, with around nine tenths occurring once and the leading ten covering more than 0.25%. The TCR sequence derives from an adult with an advanced solid tumor such as melanoma, head and neck, liver or kidney cancer. The specimen comprised CD4+ or CD8+ T cells sorted from blood, sampled in a trial of the OX40 agonist ivuxolimab.

CDR3 coding DNA: TGCGCCAGCAGCTTCGGTCCAGGGGGTACAATAGAGCAGTTCTTC. The encoded protein is CASSFGPGGTIEQFF. The V and J genes are TRBV5-1 and TRBJ2-1; TRBD1 matches at 7 bases. V shed 2 bases and J 10 bases; nucleotides not matched to a gene: 12. The CDR3 consists of 15 residues. Germline loops: CDR1 SGHRS, CDR2 YFSETQ.